The 16 T cell receptor beta chains below come from one sample, sequenced in a study of metastatic and nonmetastatic thyroid tumors. Each patient came to thyroid surgery without any prior treatment (of any kind). TCRdb re-analyzed the PCR reads through MiXCR. This sample carries about 19,000 clones, 20% to 25% of them seen once, and the ten largest clones take about 10%. Sequenced material: tumor tissue. The source of these receptors is a male donor with papillary thyroid cancer or a benign thyroid nodule (not recorded which). Some clones in this sample may be carry-over from other donors' samples.

A word on this clone: The junction shows a germline mismatch at one end, possibly a read error. The chain links TRBV11-1 to TRBJ2-3; D call uncertain. This CDR3 is 16 amino acids long. CDR1 is SGHAT, CDR2 FQDESV, per germline (reference sequence). The CDR3 DNA is TGTGCCCGCAGCCCACCTTTTTTCCTTACCACAGATACGCAGTATTTT. It codes for CARSPPFFLTTDTQYF.

This clone was counted ten times or more. The chain has TRBV4-1 and TRBJ2-1, with a weak D call TRBD2 (5 bases). Trimming left V 1 base short and J 3 bases short, with 19 bases between. Per germline, CDR1 MGHRA and CDR2 YSYEKL. The CDR3 has 18 residues. The DNA of the CDR3 is TGCGCCAGCAGCCAAGCCATGGTCCGGGTGGGGAGCTACAATGAGCAGTTCTTC. As protein: CASSQAMVRVGSYNEQFF.

This clone was counted many times. The V call is TRBV28, the J call TRBJ1-3, with D possibly being TRBD1 (6 bases). Germline lookup yields CDR1 MDHEN and CDR2 SYDVKM. V shed 5 bases and J shed 5 bases, with 19 bases lying between them. The CDR3 is 16 amino acids. Written as DNA, the CDR3 is TGTGCCAGCAGTATGTCCCTGGACAGCGGGAGAAACACCATATATTTT. Its protein is CASSMSLDSGRNTIYF.

This clone was observed many times. Its ends do not fully match the called genes, so a read error is possible. This same CDR3 is encoded by further DNA sequences in the sample. The genes are TRBV5-8 and TRBJ2-3; D remains ambiguous. Germline loops: CDR1 SGHTS, CDR2 YDEGEE. The CDR3 is made up of 14 amino acids. The CDR3 here is CASSFKGWLDTQYF. The CDR3 nucleotides are TGTGCCAGCAGCTTTAAAGGGTGGTTAGATACACAGTATTTT.

This clone has a handful of counts. The rearrangement uses TRBV28 and TRBJ1-6; D remains ambiguous. V lost 6 bases to trimming and J lost 10 bases, with 19 bases between them. Looked up from germline, CDR1 is MDHEN and CDR2 is SYDVKM. The CDR3 contains 15 residues. CDR3 DNA: TGTGCCAGCAGCCGTTTACAGTGGGCATGGTCACCCCTCCACTTT. It yields the protein CASSRLQWAWSPLHF.

J is TRBJ2-1 and V is TRBV2; D possibly corresponds to TRBD2 (6 bases). The germline gives CDR1 SNHLY, CDR2 FYNNEI. The CDR3 is 16 amino acids. Trimming shortened V by 6 bases and J by 0 bases, and 15 bases separated the two germline ends. The CDR3 DNA is TGTGCCAGCAGGGCCGGTGGGGGGTTCTCCTACAATGAGCAGTTCTTC. Protein: CASRAGGGFSYNEQFF.

This clone is termed medium-sized. The genes are TRBV28 and TRBJ2-3, with D hard to call. The germline V gene has CDR1 MDHEN and CDR2 SYDVKM. With 0 bases removed from V and 0 bases from J, the gap between germline ends came to 10 bases. This CDR3 is 16 amino acids long. This chain's CDR3 is CASSLWVASSTDTQYF. CDR3 nucleotide sequence: TGTGCCAGCAGTTTATGGGTGGCCTCTAGCACAGATACGCAGTATTTT. Looking up the rest from reference TRBV28 and TRBJ2-3 gives the full variable domain: DVKVTQSSRYLVKRTGEKVFLECVQDMDHENMFWYRQDPGLGLRLIYFSYDVKMKEKGDIPEGYSVSREKKERFSLILESASTNQTSMYLCASSLWVASSTDTQYFGPGTRLTVL.

To note about this clone: A much larger clone sits a single nucleotide away, making a read error possible. The gene calls are TRBV19 and TRBJ2-2, with 8 bases fitting TRBD1. V was clipped by 11 bases and J by 4 bases; unmatched bases: 3. Germline-derived CDR1 and CDR2 are LNHDA and SQIVND (reference sequence). The CDR3 covers 12 residues. CDR3 in DNA: TGTGCCTTCGACAGGGGCACCGGGGAGCTGTTTTTT. Translation gives CAFDRGTGELFF.

The table lists this clone with many counts. The sample contains more than one DNA sequence encoding this CDR3. The rearrangement links TRBV28 to TRBJ1-2, with 8 bases identical to TRBD1. CDR1 and CDR2 (germline): MDHEN, SYDVKM. The CDR3 totals 14 residues. Trimming removed 6 bases from V and 5 bases from J; junction bases left unmatched: 8. For the CDR3, the DNA is TGTGCCAGCAGCGTCCGGCAGGGGGCTTATGGCTACACCTTC. This encodes CASSVRQGAYGYTF.

This clone is medium-sized (0.01 to 0.1%) by share. The chain uses TRBV10-3 and TRBJ2-7; TRBD2 agrees at 8 bases. Germline lookup yields CDR1 ENHRY and CDR2 SYGVKD. Losses at the gene ends were 4 bases for V and 4 bases for J; bases not matched to a gene: 15. CDR3 size: 17 residues. CDR3 region: CAISVPAQAGAGYEQYF. The CDR3 DNA sequence: TGTGCCATCAGTGTTCCTGCGCAAGCGGGAGCGGGGTACGAGCAGTACTTC.

This clone was observed a handful of times. The chain employs TRBV6-1 and TRBJ1-2; 7 nucleotides line up with TRBD1. The CDR3 has 16 residues. CDR1 MNHNS and CDR2 SASEGT come from the germline V gene. Losses at the gene ends were 7 bases for V and 2 bases for J; bases not matched to a gene: 13. This CDR3 is CASNVSPQGGNYGYTF. The DNA for the CDR3 is TGTGCCAGCAACGTCTCCCCGCAGGGGGGGAACTATGGCTACACCTTC.

This clone was picked up many times. The J gene is TRBJ1-4, the V gene TRBV7-8; 8 bases map to TRBD1. With 4 bases clipped from V and 8 bases from J, the junction kept 6 bases outside the gene matches. The length of the CDR3 is 14 residues. Germline loops: CDR1 SGHVS, CDR2 FQNEAQ. CDR3 in DNA: TGTGCCAGCAGCTCCGGACAGGGATGGGAAAAACTGTTTTTT. Its translation: CASSSGQGWEKLFF.

The genes are TRBV7-6 and TRBJ2-2; D is unresolved. The V gene lost 4 bases and the J gene lost 9 bases, with 12 bases spanning the gap. This CDR3 is built from 13 residues. CDR1 and CDR2 from the germline V gene are SGHVS and FNYEAQ. CDR3 in DNA: TGTGCCAGCAGCTCTGGACCCAGCCGGGAGCTGTTTTTT. Protein product: CASSSGPSRELFF.

This clone was counted a few times. The chain combines TRBV27 with TRBJ1-1; D gene unclear. V was trimmed by 2 bases and J by 3 bases, leaving 19 bases between them. The CDR3 spans 17 residues. Germline CDR1 is MNHEY and CDR2 is SMNVEV (reference sequence). The CDR3 here is CASSLDGIGFLDTEAFF. CDR3 sequence (DNA): TGTGCCAGCAGTTTAGACGGAATAGGATTTCTTGACACTGAAGCTTTCTTT.

This clone appeared many times. The chain employs TRBV24-1 and TRBJ2-1; D might be TRBD2 (7 bases). Trimming took 3 bases from V and 7 from J, leaving 21 bases between them. Germline V CDR1 and CDR2: KGHDR, SFDVKD. The CDR3 extends over 17 amino acids. Here the CDR3 reads CATSDPGGQGKGNEQFF. The CDR3 DNA is TGTGCCACCAGTGATCCCGGGGGGCAAGGAAAGGGAAATGAGCAGTTCTTC.

This clone was counted many times. The V and J genes are TRBV18 and TRBJ2-7; TRBD1 might be the D (5 bases). Germline values: CDR1 KGHSH, CDR2 LQKENI. The V gene lost 6 bases and the J gene lost 4 bases, with 22 bases spanning the gap. The CDR3 contains 16 residues. Written as DNA, the CDR3 is TGTGCCAGCTCTCGCAGTTCGGCAGGGAACTCATACGAGCAGTACTTC. It specifies CASSRSSAGNSYEQYF.